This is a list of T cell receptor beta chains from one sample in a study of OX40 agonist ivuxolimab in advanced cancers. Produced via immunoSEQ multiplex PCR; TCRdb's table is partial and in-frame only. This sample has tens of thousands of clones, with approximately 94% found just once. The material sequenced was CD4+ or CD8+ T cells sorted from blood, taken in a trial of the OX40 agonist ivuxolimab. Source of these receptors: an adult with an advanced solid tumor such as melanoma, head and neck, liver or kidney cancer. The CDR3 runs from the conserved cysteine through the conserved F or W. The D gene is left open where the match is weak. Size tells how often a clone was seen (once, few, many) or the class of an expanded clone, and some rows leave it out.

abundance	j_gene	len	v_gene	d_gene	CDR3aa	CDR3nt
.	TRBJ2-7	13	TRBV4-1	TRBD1	CASSSTGGYEQYF	TGCGCCAGCAGCTCGACAGGGGGCTACGAGCAGTACTTC
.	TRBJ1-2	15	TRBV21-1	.	CASSRGGSTNYGYTF	TGTGCCAGCAGCAGAGGGGGTAGCACTAACTATGGCTACACCTTC
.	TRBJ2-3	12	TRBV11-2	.	CASSLGGDTQYF	TGTGCCAGCAGCTTAGGAGGGGATACGCAGTATTTT
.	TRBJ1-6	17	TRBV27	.	CASTSLFGGGSNSPLHF	TGTGCCAGCACCTCCCTCTTCGGGGGTGGGTCTAATTCACCCCTCCACTTT
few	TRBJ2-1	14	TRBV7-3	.	CASSLKIRGNEQFF	TGTGCCAGCAGCTTAAAAATAAGGGGTAATGAGCAGTTCTTC
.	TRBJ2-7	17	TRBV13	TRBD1	CASSLTPGTGGGYEQYF	TGTGCCAGCAGCCTGACTCCCGGGACAGGGGGCGGCTACGAGCAGTACTTC
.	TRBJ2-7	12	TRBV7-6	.	CASSGSSYEQYF	TGTGCCAGCAGCGGCAGCTCCTACGAGCAGTACTTC
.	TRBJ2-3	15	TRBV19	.	CASSPRDRSTDTQYF	TGTGCCAGTAGTCCCCGGGACCGAAGCACAGATACGCAGTATTTT
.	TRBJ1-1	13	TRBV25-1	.	CASSDTENTEAFF	TGTGCCAGCAGTGATACCGAGAACACTGAAGCTTTCTTT
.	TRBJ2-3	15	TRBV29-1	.	CSVGGSLFSTDTQYF	TGCAGCGTTGGGGGTAGCCTGTTTAGCACAGATACGCAGTATTTT
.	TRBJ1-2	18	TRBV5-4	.	CASSQGSRRLAQGDGYTF	TGCGCCAGCAGCCAAGGATCGCGTCGCCTCGCACAGGGTGATGGCTACACCTTC
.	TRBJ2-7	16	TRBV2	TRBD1	CASGLARDRGLDEQYF	TGTGCCAGCGGGTTGGCCCGGGACAGGGGGCTCGACGAGCAGTACTTC
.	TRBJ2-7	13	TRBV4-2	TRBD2	CASSPGLYGEQYF	TGTGCCAGCAGCCCGGGACTATACGGCGAGCAGTACTTC
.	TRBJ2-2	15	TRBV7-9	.	CASSLAGASTGELFF	TGTGCCAGCAGCTTAGCTGGTGCGAGCACCGGGGAGCTGTTTTTT
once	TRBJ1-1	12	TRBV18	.	CASSPGFPEAFF	TGTGCCAGCTCACCGGGTTTTCCTGAAGCTTTCTTT
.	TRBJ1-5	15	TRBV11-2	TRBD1	CASSLGTASNQPQHF	TGTGCCAGCAGCCTGGGGACAGCTAGCAATCAGCCCCAGCATTTT
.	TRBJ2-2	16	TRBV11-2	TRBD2	CASSLAGLAGTGELFF	TGTGCCAGCAGCCTAGCCGGGTTAGCGGGCACCGGGGAGCTGTTTTTT
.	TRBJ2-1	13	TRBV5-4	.	CASSWEGYNEQFF	TGTGCCAGCAGCTGGGAAGGGTACAATGAGCAGTTCTTC
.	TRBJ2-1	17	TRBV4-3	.	CASSQDRGGSSYNEQFF	TGCGCCAGCAGCCAAGATCGTGGAGGGAGCTCCTACAATGAGCAGTTCTTC
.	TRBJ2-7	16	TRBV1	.	CTSSQESRDPTYEQYF	TGCACCAGCAGCCAAGAGTCTCGGGACCCAACCTACGAGCAGTACTTC
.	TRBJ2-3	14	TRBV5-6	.	CASSQSPRADTQYF	TGTGCCAGCAGCCAATCCCCTAGGGCAGATACGCAGTATTTT
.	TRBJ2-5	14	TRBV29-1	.	CSVEVRDRGETQYF	TGCAGCGTTGAAGTCAGGGATCGAGGAGAGACCCAGTACTTC
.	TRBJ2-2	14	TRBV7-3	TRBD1	CASSFGQGSGELFF	TGTGCCAGCAGCTTCGGACAGGGCTCCGGGGAGCTGTTTTTT
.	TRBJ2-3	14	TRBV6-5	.	CASSYFRGTDTQYF	TGTGCCAGCAGTTACTTTCGAGGAACAGATACGCAGTATTTT
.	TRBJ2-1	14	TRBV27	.	CAISDMSSYNEQFF	TGTGCCATTAGTGACATGAGCTCCTACAATGAGCAGTTCTTC